This TCR beta chain was identified in a study of early T cells in non-severe SARS-CoV-2 infection. Study as a whole: RNA in bulk from unsorted whole blood was sequenced, and chains were unpaired. General observations from the study: Anti-spike CD8 responses were favored by VDJdb matching, which missed private and CD4 specificities.

Germline V gene data show CDR1 as SQVTM and CDR2 as ANQGSEA. There are 15 residues in the CDR3. Trimming shortened V by 3 bases and J by 2 bases, and 16 bases separated the two germline ends. Regarding this clonotype: Antigen unknown.

Separate cDNA molecules each had unique molecular identifiers attached to them. From the 5' RACE reads, TCRdb called clonotypes with MiXCR, one entry per CDR3 protein. Altogether tens of thousands of distinct CDR3 sequences are present, roughly a tenth being singletons, with the ten largest covering under 7.5%. This rearrangement joins TRBV29-1 to TRBJ1-2; TRBD1 is a possible D gene (6 bases). The sample taken for sequencing was whole blood. This clonotype was sampled from an adult who was a healthcare worker with PCR-confirmed SARS-CoV-2 infection or an uninfected control (not recorded which). DNA for the CDR3: TGCAGCGTTGAGAGTAGGCAGGGGAGGAACTATGGCTACACCTTC. Translation gives CSVESRQGRNYGYTF.